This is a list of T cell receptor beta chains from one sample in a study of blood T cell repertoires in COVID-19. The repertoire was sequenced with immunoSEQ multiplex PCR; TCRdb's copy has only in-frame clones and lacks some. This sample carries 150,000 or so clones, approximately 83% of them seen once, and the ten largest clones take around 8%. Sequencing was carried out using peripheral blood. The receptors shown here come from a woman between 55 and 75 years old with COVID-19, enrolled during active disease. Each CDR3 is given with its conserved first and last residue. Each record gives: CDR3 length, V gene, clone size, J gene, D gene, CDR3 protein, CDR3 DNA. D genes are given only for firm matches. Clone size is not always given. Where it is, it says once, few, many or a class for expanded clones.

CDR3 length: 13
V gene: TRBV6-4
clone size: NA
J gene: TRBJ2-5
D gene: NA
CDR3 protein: CASSVNYQETQYF
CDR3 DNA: TGTGCCAGCAGTGTTAACTACCAAGAGACCCAGTACTTC

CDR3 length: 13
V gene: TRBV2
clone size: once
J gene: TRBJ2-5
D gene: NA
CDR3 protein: CASRGDFLQTQYF
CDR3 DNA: TGTGCCAGCAGGGGGGACTTCCTCCAGACCCAGTACTTC

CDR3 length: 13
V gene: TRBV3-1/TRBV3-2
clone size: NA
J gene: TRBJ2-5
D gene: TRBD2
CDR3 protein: CASAPGRGETQYF
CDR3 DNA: TGTGCCAGCGCTCCTGGGCGGGGGGAGACCCAGTACTTC

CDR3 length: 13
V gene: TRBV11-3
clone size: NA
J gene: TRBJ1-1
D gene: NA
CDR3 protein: CASSTYRNTEAFF
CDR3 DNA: TGTGCCAGCAGCACCTACAGGAACACTGAAGCTTTCTTT

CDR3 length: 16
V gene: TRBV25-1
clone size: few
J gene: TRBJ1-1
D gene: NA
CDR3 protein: CASSESITGYYTEAFF
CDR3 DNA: TGTGCCAGCAGTGAATCTATAACAGGGTACTACACTGAAGCTTTCTTT

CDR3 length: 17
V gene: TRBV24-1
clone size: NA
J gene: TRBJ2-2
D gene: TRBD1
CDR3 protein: CATSDPRTGEHTGELFF
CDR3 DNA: TGTGCCACCAGTGACCCTCGGACAGGGGAGCACACCGGGGAGCTGTTTTTT

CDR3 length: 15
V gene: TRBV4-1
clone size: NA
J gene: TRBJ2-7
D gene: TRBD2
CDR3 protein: CASRQLERGAYEQYF
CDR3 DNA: TGCGCCAGCAGACAACTTGAGCGGGGAGCTTACGAGCAGTACTTC

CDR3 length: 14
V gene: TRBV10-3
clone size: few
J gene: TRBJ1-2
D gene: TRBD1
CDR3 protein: CAISGTGELYGYTF
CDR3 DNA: TGTGCCATCAGTGGGACAGGGGAACTCTATGGCTACACCTTC

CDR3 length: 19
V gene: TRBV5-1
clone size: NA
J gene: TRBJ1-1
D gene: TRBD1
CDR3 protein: CASSKNPTGGSNENTEAFF
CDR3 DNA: TGCGCCAGCAGCAAAAATCCTACAGGGGGCTCTAACGAAAACACTGAAGCTTTCTTT

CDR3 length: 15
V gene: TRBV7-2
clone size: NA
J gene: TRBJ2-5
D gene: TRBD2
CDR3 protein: CASSLPAGESETQYF
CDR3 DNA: TGTGCCAGTAGCCTCCCAGCGGGGGAGTCAGAGACCCAGTACTTC

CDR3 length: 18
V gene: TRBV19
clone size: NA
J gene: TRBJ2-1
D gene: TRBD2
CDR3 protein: CASSIVPAGESSYNEQFF
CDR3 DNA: TGTGCCAGTAGTATAGTTCCAGCGGGGGAGAGCTCCTACAATGAGCAGTTCTTC

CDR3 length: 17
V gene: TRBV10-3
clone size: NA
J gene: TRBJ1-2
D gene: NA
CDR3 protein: CAISEHLYQGRLYGYTF
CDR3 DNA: TGTGCCATCAGTGAGCACCTCTACCAGGGGCGCTTGTATGGCTACACCTTC

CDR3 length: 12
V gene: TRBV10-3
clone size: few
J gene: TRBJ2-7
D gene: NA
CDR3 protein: CAISPTIYEQYF
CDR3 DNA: TGTGCCATCAGTCCAACTATATACGAGCAGTACTTC

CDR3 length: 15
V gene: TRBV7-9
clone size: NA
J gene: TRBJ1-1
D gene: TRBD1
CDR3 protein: CASSPRTGPNTEAFF
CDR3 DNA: TGTGCCAGCAGCCCCCGGACAGGGCCGAACACTGAAGCTTTCTTT

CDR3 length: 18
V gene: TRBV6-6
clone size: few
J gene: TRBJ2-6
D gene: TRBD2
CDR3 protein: CASSPRPGGDSGANVLTF
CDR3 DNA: TGTGCCAGCAGTCCGCGACCGGGAGGAGACTCTGGGGCCAACGTCCTGACTTTC

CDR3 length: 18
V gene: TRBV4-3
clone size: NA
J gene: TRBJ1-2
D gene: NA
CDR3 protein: CASSQNTPYRVANYGYTF
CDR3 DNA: TGCGCCAGCAGCCAAAATACTCCCTACCGGGTAGCTAACTATGGCTACACCTTC

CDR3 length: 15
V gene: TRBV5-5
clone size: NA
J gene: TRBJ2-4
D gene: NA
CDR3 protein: CASSSGPTSIDIQYF
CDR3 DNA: TGTGCCAGCAGCTCGGGACCAACTAGCATAGACATTCAGTACTTC

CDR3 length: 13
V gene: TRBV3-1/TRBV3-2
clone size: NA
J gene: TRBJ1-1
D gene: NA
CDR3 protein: CASSQQMNTEAFF
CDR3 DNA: TGTGCCAGCAGCCAACAGATGAACACTGAAGCTTTCTTT

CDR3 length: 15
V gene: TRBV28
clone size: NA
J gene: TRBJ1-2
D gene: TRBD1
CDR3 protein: CASSPGTVAGYGYTF
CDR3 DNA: TGTGCCAGCAGTCCCGGGACAGTAGCAGGCTATGGCTACACCTTC

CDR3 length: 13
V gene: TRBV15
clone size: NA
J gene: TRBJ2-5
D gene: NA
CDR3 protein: CASSDSHQETQYF
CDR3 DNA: TGTGCCAGCTCAGACAGCCATCAAGAGACCCAGTACTTC

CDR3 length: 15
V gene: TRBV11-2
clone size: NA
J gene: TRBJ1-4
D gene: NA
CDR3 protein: CASSLSTTWHEKLFF
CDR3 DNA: TGTGCCAGCAGCTTATCAACTACGTGGCATGAAAAACTGTTTTTT

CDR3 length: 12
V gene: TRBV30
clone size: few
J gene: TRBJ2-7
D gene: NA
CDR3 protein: CAWSASAGEQYF
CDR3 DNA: TGTGCCTGGAGTGCAAGCGCCGGGGAGCAGTACTTC

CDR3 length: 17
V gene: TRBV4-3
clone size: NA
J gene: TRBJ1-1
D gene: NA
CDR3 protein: CASSQDWGRDKNTEAFF
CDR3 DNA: TGCGCCAGCAGTCAAGATTGGGGGAGGGACAAGAACACTGAAGCTTTCTTT

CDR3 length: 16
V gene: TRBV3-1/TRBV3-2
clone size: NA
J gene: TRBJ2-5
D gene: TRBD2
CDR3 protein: CASSPEGRGFLETQYF
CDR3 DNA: TGTGCCAGCAGCCCCGAAGGGCGGGGGTTCCTGGAGACCCAGTACTTC

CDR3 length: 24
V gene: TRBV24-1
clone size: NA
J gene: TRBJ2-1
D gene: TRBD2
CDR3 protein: CATSDLLRDTGTSGTGAPYNEQFF
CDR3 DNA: TGTGCCACCAGTGATTTGCTGAGGGACACAGGGACTAGCGGAACCGGAGCTCCCTACAATGAGCAGTTCTTC

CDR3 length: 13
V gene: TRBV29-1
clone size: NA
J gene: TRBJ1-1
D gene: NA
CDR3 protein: CSVEETRDTEAFF
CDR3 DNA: TGCAGCGTTGAAGAGACCCGGGACACTGAAGCTTTCTTT

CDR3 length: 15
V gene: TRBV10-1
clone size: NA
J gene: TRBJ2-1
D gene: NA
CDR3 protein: CASSPLAGGYNEQFF
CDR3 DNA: TGCGCCAGCAGTCCACTCGCGGGCGGTTACAATGAGCAGTTCTTC

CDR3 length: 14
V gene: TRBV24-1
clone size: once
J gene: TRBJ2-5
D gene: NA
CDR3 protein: CATSESMTGGTQYF
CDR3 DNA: TGTGCCACCAGTGAAAGTATGACAGGAGGGACCCAGTACTTC

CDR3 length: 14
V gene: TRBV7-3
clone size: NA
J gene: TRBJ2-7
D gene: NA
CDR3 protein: CASSPAGSVYEQYF
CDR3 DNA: TGTGCCAGCAGCCCCGCGGGGAGCGTCTACGAGCAGTACTTC

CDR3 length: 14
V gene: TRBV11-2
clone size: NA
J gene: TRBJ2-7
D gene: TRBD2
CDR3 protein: CASSPLAGVSEQYF
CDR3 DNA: TGTGCCAGCAGCCCGTTAGCGGGGGTGAGTGAGCAGTACTTC